This T cell receptor beta chain was sequenced during a study of PD-1 blockade in classical Hodgkin lymphoma (dated by TCRdb to 2018 to 2021). Study-wide context: Nivolumab dosing was 3 mg/kg intravenously every 2 weeks, continuing until either disease progression or unacceptable toxicity. To define a peripheral blood immune signature of response to PD-1 blockade in classical Hodgkin lymphoma, the study combined TCR beta sequencing with CyTOF. Overall study outcomes, separate from this receptor: CD4+ but not CD8+ TCR diversity rose significantly by C4D1 (p=0.0027 vs p=0.16), most apparent in complete responders (p=0.02). Patients starting nivolumab less than 1 year after ASCT had lower diversity and were excluded from later analyses to avoid confounding by immune reconstitution. Baseline TCR diversity was reported to be lower in newly diagnosed patients than in healthy donors, and even lower in relapsed/refractory patients. Trial patients achieving complete response had baseline diversity similar to newly diagnosed patients, whereas partial responders and progressors had significantly lower diversity. Only a single clinical trial cohort was studied, and what caused the repertoire differences, possibly disease activity or prior therapy, remained undefined.

The Qiagen DNeasy kit was used to extract genomic DNA from unsorted PBMCs and from the negatively selected CD4+ and CD8+ fractions. Using primers that anneal to V and J segments, immunoSEQ multiplex PCR amplified the TCR beta CDR3 regions. A synthetic immune receptor repertoire was used to minimize amplification bias, and any remaining bias was removed computationally after sequencing. As for the original processing: Repertoire diversity was quantified as the Shannon entropy index using custom Python scripts. Unsorted, CD4+ and CD8+ repertoires were analyzed separately, except in combined analyses where CD4+ and CD8+ sequences were merged in silico. Clonal expansion was defined as at least a 2-fold frequency increase after treatment relative to C1D1, with a pseudocount of 0.5 for undetected baseline clones. Clones with 0 or 1 copy at C1D1 were classified as singleton clones, and clones with 2 or more copies were classified as non-singleton clones. Clones expanded in unsorted samples were annotated as CD4+, CD8+ or unknown by matching protein sequences in sorted samples from the same patient. Wilcoxon tests on paired samples were used to test diversity changes from C1D1 to C4D1. As stored in TCRdb, this immuneACCESS dataset retains in-frame rearrangements with V and J assigned. A fraction of the clones does not appear; measured against another copy, unresolved V genes explain less than half of the discrepancy, and the remainder lacks a known reason. The V and J calls and clone size are taken from that table; D and trimming were inferred from the DNA. In all, the sample holds 20,000 to 30,000 clones, and around 63% of those were seen once. The top ten clonotypes cover 3.3% of the sample.

Measured from the cysteine to the phenylalanine, the CDR3 is 14 residues long. The kept DNA is CDR3 alone, 42 bases in frame from the first base. Trimming takes 4 bases off V and 4 bases off J; junction bases not matched to a gene: 6. CDR1 and CDR2 are read off the germline V gene as SGHRS and YFSETQ. In regard to this clone: This clone's antigen is unknown. Base-call qualities are not available, and no considerably larger clone is one nucleotide away.

In the paper's terms, the time point label means: cycle 1 day 1 (C1D1), immediately before nivolumab initiation. Every trial patient had relapsed after autologous stem cell transplantation, and cohorts A, B and C differed in prior brentuximab vedotin exposure. The trial cohort included 45 to 65 patients with relapsed/refractory classical Hodgkin lymphoma, and each patient had a best overall response of complete response, partial response or progressive disease. Trial patients were treated with single-agent nivolumab in the multi-cohort phase II CheckMate 205 trial. An independent review committee assessed best overall response by applying the 2007 International Working Group response criteria. Trial PBMCs were obtained immediately prior to nivolumab initiation (C1D1) and on therapy at cycle 2 day 1 and cycle 4 day 1. After peripheral blood was drawn into 8 mL Vacutainer Cell Preparation Tubes, PBMCs were isolated by centrifugation and then cryopreserved.

The V and J segments used are TRBV5-1 and TRBJ2-7; 9 nucleotides in the junction match TRBD2. Here the sequenced sample was peripheral blood mononuclear cells (PBMCs), taken at baseline. This TCR derives from a human donor with classical Hodgkin lymphoma. The CDR3 reads CASSPSGEGYEQYF. The nucleotide sequence is TGCGCCAGCAGCCCTAGCGGGGAAGGGTACGAGCAGTACTTC. With the portions outside the CDR3 filled from the reference TRBV5-1 and TRBJ2-7 genes, the complete variable region becomes KAGVTQTPRYLIKTRGQQVTLSCSPISGHRSVSWYQQTPGQGLQFLFEYFSETQRNKGNFPGRFSGRQFSNSRSEMNVSTLELGDSALYLCASSPSGEGYEQYFGPGTRLTVT.